The 2 T cell receptor beta chains reported below all come from one sample, sequenced in a study of patients and donors after allogeneic stem cell transplantation. TCRdb ran MiXCR on the RT-PCR reads and lists one entry per CDR3 protein. The table lists about 210,000 distinct CDR3 sequences, 35% to 45% of them singletons. The sequenced sample consisted of blood, either unsorted or a sorted T cell fraction (not recorded which). The receptors come from a human donor who was either an allogeneic HSCT recipient or a stem cell or donor lymphocyte infusion donor (not recorded which). It is not recorded whose cells these are; they may come from a transplant donor.

The chain couples TRBV20-1 to TRBJ2-7; TRBD1 matches 9 bases. Germline CDR1 reads DFQATT; CDR2 reads SNEGSKA (reference sequence). Trimming took 5 bases from V and 3 from J; bases not matched to a gene: 2. The CDR3 spans 12 residues. The CDR3, as DNA: TGCAGTGCTGAGGGACAGGGCTACGAGCAGTACTTC. Its protein is CSAEGQGYEQYF.

This clonotype turned up a few times. V is TRBV3-1 and J is TRBJ1-5; D not resolved. Germline CDR1 reads LGHDT; CDR2 reads YNNKEL (reference sequence). V dropped 3 bases and J dropped 1 base, with 7 bases sitting between them. CDR3 size: 14 residues. CDR3 bases: TGTGCCAGCAGCCACCGAGGGAGCAATCAGCCCCAGCATTTT. This translates into CASSHRGSNQPQHF.